Listed here is a single T cell receptor beta chain. Measured with immunoSEQ multiplex PCR; TCRdb has only the in-frame clones, and not every one. The data show tens of thousands of clones, around 93% seen once. These data belong to a study of T cell changes during pregnancy in multiple sclerosis. Looked up from germline, CDR1 is LNHDA and CDR2 is SQIVND (reference sequence). This CDR3 spans 13 amino acids. Deletions cut 5 bases from V and 2 bases from J, with 8 bases between. Sequenced here: peripheral blood, sampled in the third trimester of pregnancy. V gene TRBV19 combines with J gene TRBJ2-3; a weak D match, TRBD1 (6 bases). The source is a female donor with multiple sclerosis, enrolled in a pregnancy study. CDR3: CASSSGVTDTQYF. The CDR3 DNA reads TGTGCCAGTAGTTCAGGGGTCACAGATACGCAGTATTTT.